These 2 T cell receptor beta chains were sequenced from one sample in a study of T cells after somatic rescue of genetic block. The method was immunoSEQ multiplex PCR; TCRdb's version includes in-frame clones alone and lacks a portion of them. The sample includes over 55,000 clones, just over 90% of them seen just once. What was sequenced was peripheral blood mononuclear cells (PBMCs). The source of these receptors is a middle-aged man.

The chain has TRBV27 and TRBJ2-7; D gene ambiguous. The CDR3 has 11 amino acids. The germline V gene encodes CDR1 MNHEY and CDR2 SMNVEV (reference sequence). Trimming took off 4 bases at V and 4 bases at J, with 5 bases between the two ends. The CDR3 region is CASSSPYEQYF. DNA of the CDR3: TGTGCCAGCAGTTCCCCTTACGAGCAGTACTTC.

The CDR3 region is CASSQVWAAGTSGYEQYF. For the CDR3, the DNA is TGCGCCAGCAGCCAAGTATGGGCAGCCGGGACTAGCGGCTACGAGCAGTACTTC. The chain is built from TRBV4-1 and TRBJ2-7, with 11 positions matching TRBD2. With V trimmed by 1 base and J by 3 bases, 11 bases remained unmatched. The CDR3 is 18 amino acids. Germline CDR1 reads MGHRA; CDR2 reads YSYEKL.